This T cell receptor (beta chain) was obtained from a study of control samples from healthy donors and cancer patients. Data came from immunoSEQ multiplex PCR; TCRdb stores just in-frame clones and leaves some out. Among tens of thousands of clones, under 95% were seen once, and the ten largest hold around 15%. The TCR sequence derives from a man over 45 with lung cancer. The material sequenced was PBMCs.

CDR3 sequence reads: CASSRSQVNYGYTF. The CDR3 coding sequence is TGTGCCAGCAGCCGCTCTCAGGTTAACTATGGCTACACCTTC. J is TRBJ1-2 and V is TRBV6-5; no reliable D call. V was cut by 6 bases and J by 1 base, with 12 bases left in between. The V gene's germline CDR1 is MNHEY and CDR2 SVGAGI. The CDR3 sequence is 14 residues long.